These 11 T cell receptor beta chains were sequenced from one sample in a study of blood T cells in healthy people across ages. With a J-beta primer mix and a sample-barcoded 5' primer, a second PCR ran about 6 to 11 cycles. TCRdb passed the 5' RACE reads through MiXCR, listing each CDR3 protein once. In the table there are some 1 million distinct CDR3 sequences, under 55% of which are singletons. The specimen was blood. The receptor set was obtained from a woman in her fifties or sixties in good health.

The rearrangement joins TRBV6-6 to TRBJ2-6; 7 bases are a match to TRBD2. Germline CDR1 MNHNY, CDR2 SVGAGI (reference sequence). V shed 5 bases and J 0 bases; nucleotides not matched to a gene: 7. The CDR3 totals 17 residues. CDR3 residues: CASSPTPGGSGANVLTF. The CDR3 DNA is TGTGCCAGCAGTCCTACCCCGGGAGGCTCTGGGGCCAACGTCCTGACTTTC.

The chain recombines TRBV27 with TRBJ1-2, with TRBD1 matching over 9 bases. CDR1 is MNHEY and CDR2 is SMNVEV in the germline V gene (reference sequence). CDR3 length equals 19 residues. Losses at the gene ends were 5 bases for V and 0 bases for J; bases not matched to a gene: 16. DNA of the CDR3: TGTGCCAGCAGTCCCCAAACGTTTGGACGGACAGGGGCTAACTATGGCTACACCTTC. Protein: CASSPQTFGRTGANYGYTF.

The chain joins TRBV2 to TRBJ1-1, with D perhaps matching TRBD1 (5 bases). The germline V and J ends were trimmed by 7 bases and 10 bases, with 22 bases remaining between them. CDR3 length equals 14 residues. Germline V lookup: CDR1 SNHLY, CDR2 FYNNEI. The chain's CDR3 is CASKETGRVEGAFF. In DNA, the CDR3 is TGTGCCAGCAAAGAGACGGGCAGGGTTGAAGGAGCTTTCTTT.

DNA for the CDR3: TGTGCCTGGAGTGCACCCCAGGGTGCAGAGACCCAGTACTTC. Its protein product is CAWSAPQGAETQYF. The genes are TRBV30 and TRBJ2-5; TRBD1 is a possible D gene (5 bases). Trimming cost V 1 base and J 4 bases, with 13 bases left between them. Germline V gene data show CDR1 as GTSNPN and CDR2 as SVGIG (reference sequence). This CDR3 is 14 amino acids long.

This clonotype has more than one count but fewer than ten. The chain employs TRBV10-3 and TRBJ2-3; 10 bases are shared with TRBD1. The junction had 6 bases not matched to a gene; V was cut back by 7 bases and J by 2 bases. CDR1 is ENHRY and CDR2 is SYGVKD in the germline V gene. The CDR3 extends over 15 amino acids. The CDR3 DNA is TGTGCCATCACAGCGGACAGGGGGGCCACAGATACGCAGTATTTT. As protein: CAITADRGATDTQYF.

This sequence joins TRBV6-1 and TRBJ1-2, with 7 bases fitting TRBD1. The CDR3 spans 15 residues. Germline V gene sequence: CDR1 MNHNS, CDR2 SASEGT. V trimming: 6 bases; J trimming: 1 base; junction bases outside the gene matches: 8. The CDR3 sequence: CASRLDRRNNYGYTF. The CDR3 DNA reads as TGTGCCAGCAGGCTGGACAGGAGAAATAACTATGGCTACACCTTC.

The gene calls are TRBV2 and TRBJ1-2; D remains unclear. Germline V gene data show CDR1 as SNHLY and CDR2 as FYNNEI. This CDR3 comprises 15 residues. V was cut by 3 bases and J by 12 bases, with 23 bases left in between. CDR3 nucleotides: TGTGCCAGCAGTGACCTCGCGTACCGCCTAAGCGGCCACACCTTC. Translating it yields CASSDLAYRLSGHTF. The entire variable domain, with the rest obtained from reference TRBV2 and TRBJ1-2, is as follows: EPEVTQTPSHQVTQMGQEVILRCVPISNHLYFYWYRQILGQKVEFLVSFYNNEISEKSEIFDDQFSVERPDGSNFTLKIRSTKLEDSAMYFCASSDLAYRLSGHTFGSGTRLTVV.

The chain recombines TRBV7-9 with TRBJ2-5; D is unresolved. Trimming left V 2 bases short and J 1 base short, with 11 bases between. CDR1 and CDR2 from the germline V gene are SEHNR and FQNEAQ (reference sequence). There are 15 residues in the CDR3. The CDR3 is CASSLCRRTQETQYF. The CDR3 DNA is TGTGCCAGCAGCTTATGCAGACGGACCCAAGAGACCCAGTACTTC.

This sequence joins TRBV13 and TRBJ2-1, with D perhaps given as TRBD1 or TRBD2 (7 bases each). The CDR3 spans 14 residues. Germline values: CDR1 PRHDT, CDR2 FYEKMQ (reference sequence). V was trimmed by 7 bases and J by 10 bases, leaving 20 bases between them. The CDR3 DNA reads TGTGCCAGCACCCTTAGACAGGGAGCGGGGGAGCAGTTCTTC. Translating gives CASTLRQGAGEQFF.

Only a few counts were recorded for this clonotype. This CDR3 reads CSAVDSPAYEQYF. The CDR3 DNA sequence: TGCAGTGCTGTGGACAGCCCAGCCTACGAGCAGTACTTC. The chain employs TRBV20-1 and TRBJ2-7, with D possibly being TRBD1 (6 bases). There are 13 residues in the CDR3. V lost 5 bases to trimming and J lost 2 bases, with 13 bases between them. CDR1 is DFQATT, CDR2 SNEGSKA, per germline (reference sequence).

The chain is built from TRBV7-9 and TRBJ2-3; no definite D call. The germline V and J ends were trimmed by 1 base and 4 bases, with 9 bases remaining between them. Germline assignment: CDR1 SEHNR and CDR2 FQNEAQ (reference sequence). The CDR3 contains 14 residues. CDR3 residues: CASSLEWDADTQYF. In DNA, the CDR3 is TGTGCCAGCAGCTTAGAGTGGGATGCAGATACGCAGTATTTT.